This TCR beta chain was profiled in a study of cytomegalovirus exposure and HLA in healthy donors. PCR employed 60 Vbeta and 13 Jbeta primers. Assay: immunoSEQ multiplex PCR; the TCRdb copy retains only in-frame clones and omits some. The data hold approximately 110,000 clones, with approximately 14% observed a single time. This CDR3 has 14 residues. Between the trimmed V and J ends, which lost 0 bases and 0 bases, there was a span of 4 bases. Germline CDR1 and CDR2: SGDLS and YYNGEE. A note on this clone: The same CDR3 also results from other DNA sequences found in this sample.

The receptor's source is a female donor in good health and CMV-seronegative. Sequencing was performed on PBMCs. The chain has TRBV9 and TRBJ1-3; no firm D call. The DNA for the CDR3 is TGTGCCAGCAGCGTAGCCAGCTCTGGAAACACCATATATTTT. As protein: CASSVASSGNTIYF.